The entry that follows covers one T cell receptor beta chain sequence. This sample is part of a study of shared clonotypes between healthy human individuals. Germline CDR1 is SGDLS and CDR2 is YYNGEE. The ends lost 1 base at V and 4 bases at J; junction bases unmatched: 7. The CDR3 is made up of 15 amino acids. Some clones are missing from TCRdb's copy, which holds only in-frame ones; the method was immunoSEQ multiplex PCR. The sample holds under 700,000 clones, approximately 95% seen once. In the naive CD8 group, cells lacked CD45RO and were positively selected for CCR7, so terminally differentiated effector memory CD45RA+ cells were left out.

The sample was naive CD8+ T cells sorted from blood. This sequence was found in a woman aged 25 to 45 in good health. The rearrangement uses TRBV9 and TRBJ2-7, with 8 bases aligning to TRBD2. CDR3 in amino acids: CASSVHMSGSYEQYF. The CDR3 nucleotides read TGTGCCAGCAGCGTACACATGAGCGGGAGTTACGAGCAGTACTTC.